This T cell receptor (beta chain) was recovered during a study of high-grade serous ovarian cancer treatment subgroups. Study-level findings and limits: Different patients shared almost no repertoire; same-patient tumors shared about 0.1 to 0.79. Without spatial data, bulk sequencing limits insight into HGSC tumor diversity. CDR1 and CDR2 were left unanalyzed; analyses focused on CDR3.

The germline gives CDR1 ENHRY, CDR2 SYGVKD. V trimming: 2 bases; J trimming: 8 bases; junction bases outside the gene matches: 9. CDR3 length: 15 residues. The method was immunoSEQ multiplex PCR; TCRdb's version includes in-frame clones alone and lacks a portion of them. The sample holds fewer than 35,000 clones; around 80% are singletons and the top ten take under 2.5%. Tumor samples were taken before definitive surgery or chemotherapy. On this clone itself: The antigen is undetermined.

The sequenced sample consisted of tumor tissue. The chain has TRBV10-3 and TRBJ1-2; 9 bases align to TRBD1. This TCR was sampled from a human donor with high-grade serous ovarian cancer. The CDR3 is CAISELTGGAGGYTF. In nucleotides, the CDR3 is TGTGCCATCAGTGAGCTTACAGGGGGCGCGGGAGGCTACACCTTC.